These 5 T cell receptor beta chains came from one sample sequenced in a study of blood T cell repertoires in COVID-19. The data were produced by immunoSEQ multiplex PCR, yet TCRdb's version contains in-frame clones alone and is incomplete. In the table there are 86,000 or so clones, 65% to 85% of which are singletons. Sample: peripheral blood. The receptors come from a man in his 70s with acute or convalescent COVID-19.

V is TRBV19 and J is TRBJ2-7, with D possibly being TRBD1 (5 bases). CDR1 LNHDA and CDR2 SQIVND come from the germline V gene (reference sequence). V was clipped by 4 bases and J by 6 bases, with 10 bases between them. The CDR3 has 12 residues. The CDR3 sequence is CASSTRAGEQYF. The CDR3, as DNA: TGTGCCAGTAGTACCAGGGCTGGCGAGCAGTACTTC.

V and J are TRBV11-2 and TRBJ2-1; 13 bases match TRBD2. From germline, CDR1 is SGHAT and CDR2 FQNNGV. With V trimmed by 0 bases and J by 8 bases, 7 bases remained unmatched. The length of the CDR3 is 17 residues. The CDR3 loop reads CASSLELAGGLGDEQFF. The CDR3 DNA reads TGTGCCAGCAGCTTAGAACTAGCGGGGGGGCTTGGCGATGAGCAGTTCTTC.

J is TRBJ2-1 and V is TRBV20-1; D gene uncertain. This CDR3 spans 11 amino acids. Between the trimmed V and J ends, which lost 5 bases and 4 bases, there was a span of 6 bases. Per the germline V gene, CDR1 is DFQATT and CDR2 is SNEGSKA (reference sequence). CDR3 nucleotides: TGCAGTGCTGCGGTGTACAATGAGCAGTTCTTC. Its protein product is CSAAVYNEQFF.

The chain is built from TRBV28 and TRBJ1-3; TRBD1 aligns across 9 bases. Trimming took 6 bases from V and 5 from J; bases not matched to a gene: 11. The CDR3 contains 16 residues. Germline V gives CDR1 MDHEN, CDR2 SYDVKM. CDR3: CASRAVPGQGRNTIYF. The CDR3 DNA sequence: TGTGCCAGCAGAGCGGTGCCGGGACAGGGAAGAAACACCATATATTTT.

The chain joins TRBV24-1 to TRBJ1-2; TRBD1 is a possible D gene (5 bases). The CDR3 is 13 amino acids. Germline V CDR1 and CDR2: KGHDR, SFDVKD. V was trimmed by 10 bases and J by 11 bases, leaving 22 bases between them. The CDR3 sequence: CATKGFAQGLYTF. The CDR3 nucleotides read TGTGCCACTAAGGGGTTCGCCCAGGGTCTTTACACCTTC.